The 8 T cell receptor beta chains in this list originate from one sample, sequenced in a study of blood T cell repertoires in COVID-19. TCRdb's copy holds only in-frame clones and misses some; the assay was immunoSEQ multiplex PCR. Of about 270,000 clones in the sample, 84% are singletons; the top ten hold roughly 8.6%. The source material was peripheral blood. The receptors shown here come from a human donor in a cohort sampled during active COVID-19.

This chain uses TRBV6-5 with TRBJ1-2; D is unclear. V was pared by 3 bases and J by 3 bases, with 8 bases between. Germline V gene data show CDR1 as MNHEY and CDR2 as SVGAGI. The CDR3 runs 13 residues. CDR3 nucleotide sequence: TGTGCCAGCAGTTATGGCGGGGACTATGGCTACACCTTC. Translated, it gives CASSYGGDYGYTF.

The CDR3, as DNA: TGTGCCAGCAGGGGGGGGACGGAACTATACGAGCAGTACTTC. It translates to CASRGGTELYEQYF. The rearrangement links TRBV2 to TRBJ2-7; 7 bases match TRBD2. Germline V gives CDR1 SNHLY, CDR2 FYNNEI. CDR3 size: 14 residues. V dropped 6 bases and J dropped 4; count of bases not matched to a gene: 9.

Of note for this clone: Distinct nucleotide sequences in the sample also encode this CDR3. The chain employs TRBV4-1 and TRBJ2-1; D not resolved. This CDR3 spans 13 amino acids. V was pared by 1 base and J by 3 bases, with 4 bases between. Per the germline V gene, CDR1 is MGHRA and CDR2 is YSYEKL. CDR3 DNA: TGCGCCAGCAGCCAAGGACTCTACAATGAGCAGTTCTTC. This translates into CASSQGLYNEQFF.

The chain has TRBV27 and TRBJ1-2, with a tentative D call TRBD1 (5 bases). The germline V gene encodes CDR1 MNHEY and CDR2 SMNVEV (reference sequence). The length of the CDR3 is 13 residues. The ends were cut back, 5 bases at V and 2 bases at J, with 9 bases in the middle. In DNA form, the CDR3 reads TGTGCCAGCAGTGAAAAGGGGAACTATGGCTACACCTTC. Residues: CASSEKGNYGYTF.

The chain recombines TRBV6-1 with TRBJ1-1, with TRBD1 identical over 7 bases. CDR3 length equals 17 residues. V was clipped by 1 base and J by 3 bases; unmatched bases: 11. The germline CDR1 and CDR2 sequences are MNHNS and SASEGT. The CDR3 nucleotides are TGTGCCAGCAGTGAAGGCTGGACAGGTAAAACGGACACTGAAGCTTTCTTT. Amino acids: CASSEGWTGKTDTEAFF.

The gene calls are TRBV9 and TRBJ2-1; 14 bases align to TRBD2. The CDR3 covers 15 residues. Germline V gene lookup returns CDR1 SGDLS and CDR2 YYNGEE. Trimming took 5 bases from V and 9 from J; bases not matched to a gene: 7. CDR3 loop: CASRTGLAGASEQFF. The CDR3 bases are TGTGCCAGCAGGACGGGACTAGCGGGAGCAAGTGAGCAGTTCTTC.

This clone was picked up a small number of times. V and J are TRBV5-1 and TRBJ2-7; TRBD2 matches at 9 bases. Germline CDR1 and CDR2: SGHRS and YFSETQ. The CDR3 is made up of 15 amino acids. With V trimmed by 4 bases and J by 0 bases, 5 bases remained unmatched. CDR3 sequence reads: CASSPISGGSYEQYF. The DNA of the CDR3 is TGCGCCAGCAGCCCCATTAGCGGGGGCTCCTACGAGCAGTACTTC.

Here the CDR3 reads CATEEEFSGRSYNEQFF. The DNA for the CDR3 is TGTGCCACCGAGGAGGAGTTTAGCGGGAGATCATACAATGAGCAGTTCTTC. This chain connects TRBV19 to TRBJ2-1; TRBD2 aligns across 9 bases. The trim removed 10 bases at V and 4 bases at J, leaving 17 bases unmatched. Germline V gives CDR1 LNHDA, CDR2 SQIVND (reference sequence). The CDR3 is 17 residues long.